The clone carrying this T cell receptor beta chain occurred many times. Its antigen is undetermined. The sample is drawn from a study of CD8+CD57+ T cells in acquired aplastic anemia. Study information: Across the sorted CD4+ and CD8+ cells, DNA amounts averaged about 3.1 ug. The study's findings and limits: Patients did not significantly differ from controls in CD8+ Simpson's diversity.

The V end was cut by 4 bases, the J end by 4 bases, with 12 bases between. Germline values: CDR1 SGHRS, CDR2 YFSETQ. The CDR3 consists of 14 residues. It was genomic DNA that served as the template for profiling TCR beta VDJ and CDR3. TCRdb re-called the reads with MiXCR, one entry per CDR3 protein. The table shows about 180,000 distinct CDR3 sequences, with 35% to 50% occurring only once. The source material was sorted CD4+, CD8+, or CD8+CD57+ T cells (not recorded which) from PBMCs. The chain recombines TRBV5-1 with TRBJ2-1; D is perhaps TRBD1 (6 bases). This clonotype originated in a human donor in good health. CDR3 nucleotide sequence: TGCGCCAGCAGCAGCTTACAGGGTTACAATGAGCAGTTCTTC. Amino acids: CASSSLQGYNEQFF.